The rows below give T cell receptor beta chains drawn from one sample of a study of blood T cell repertoires in COVID-19. This table comes from immunoSEQ multiplex PCR, and its TCRdb copy is limited to in-frame clones, with some not included. The data contain 85,000 to 110,000 clones, over 70% of them singletons. The source material was peripheral blood. The receptors were gathered from a human donor in a cohort sampled during active or convalescent COVID-19. Each CDR3 is given with its conserved first and last residue. Fields, in order: CDR3 length, J gene, D gene, clone size, V gene, CDR3 protein, CDR3 DNA. D genes are given only for firm matches. A clone size is listed for some rows: how often the clone was seen (once, few, many), or a class if it is expanded.

CDR3 length: 15; J gene: TRBJ1-5; D gene: .; clone size: few; V gene: TRBV5-1; CDR3 protein: CASSLEAGVGQPQHF; CDR3 DNA: TGCGCCAGCAGCTTGGAGGCAGGGGTGGGTCAGCCCCAGCATTTT
CDR3 length: 15; J gene: TRBJ2-7; D gene: TRBD1; clone size: .; V gene: TRBV19; CDR3 protein: CASSVGQGSSYEQYF; CDR3 DNA: TGTGCCAGTAGTGTGGGACAGGGAAGCTCCTACGAGCAGTACTTC
CDR3 length: 13; J gene: TRBJ1-1; D gene: .; clone size: .; V gene: TRBV7-9; CDR3 protein: CASSLGRNTEAFF; CDR3 DNA: TGTGCCAGCAGCTTAGGTAGGAACACTGAAGCTTTCTTT
CDR3 length: 18; J gene: TRBJ1-1; D gene: TRBD1; clone size: .; V gene: TRBV5-1; CDR3 protein: CASSSQKTSTGPYTEAFF; CDR3 DNA: TGCGCCAGCAGCTCTCAAAAGACTTCGACAGGGCCCTACACTGAAGCTTTCTTT
CDR3 length: 15; J gene: TRBJ2-1; D gene: TRBD1; clone size: .; V gene: TRBV6-2/TRBV6-3; CDR3 protein: CASSLTGALNNEQFF; CDR3 DNA: TGTGCCAGCAGCCTGACAGGGGCGCTCAACAATGAGCAGTTCTTC
CDR3 length: 14; J gene: TRBJ1-2; D gene: .; clone size: .; V gene: TRBV5-4; CDR3 protein: CASSFPQGLGGYTF; CDR3 DNA: TGTGCCAGCAGCTTCCCCCAGGGTTTAGGCGGCTACACCTTC
CDR3 length: 14; J gene: TRBJ1-1; D gene: TRBD1; clone size: once; V gene: TRBV6-5; CDR3 protein: CASRTRHRGAEAFF; CDR3 DNA: TGTGCCAGCAGGACCCGACACAGGGGCGCTGAAGCTTTCTTT
CDR3 length: 14; J gene: TRBJ1-5; D gene: .; clone size: .; V gene: TRBV19; CDR3 protein: CASSRYRDLQPQHF; CDR3 DNA: TGTGCCAGTAGTAGATACAGGGATCTTCAGCCCCAGCATTTT
CDR3 length: 15; J gene: TRBJ1-5; D gene: .; clone size: .; V gene: TRBV19; CDR3 protein: CASSSGGGSNQPQHF; CDR3 DNA: TGTGCCAGTAGTAGCGGGGGGGGTAGCAATCAGCCCCAGCATTTT
CDR3 length: 15; J gene: TRBJ2-2; D gene: TRBD1; clone size: .; V gene: TRBV11-1; CDR3 protein: CASSSDRGWTGELFF; CDR3 DNA: TGTGCCAGCAGCAGTGACAGGGGTTGGACCGGGGAGCTGTTTTTT
CDR3 length: 16; J gene: TRBJ2-2; D gene: TRBD1; clone size: .; V gene: TRBV10-3; CDR3 protein: CAISESSGQGTGELFF; CDR3 DNA: TGTGCCATCAGTGAGTCAAGTGGACAGGGCACCGGGGAGCTGTTTTTT
CDR3 length: 16; J gene: TRBJ2-2; D gene: TRBD2; clone size: .; V gene: TRBV24-1; CDR3 protein: CPPRDPAGGRTGELFF; CDR3 DNA: TGTCCCCCCCGTGATCCGGCGGGGGGGAGGACCGGGGAGCTGTTTTTT
CDR3 length: 17; J gene: TRBJ2-3; D gene: TRBD2; clone size: .; V gene: TRBV18; CDR3 protein: CASSPGASGGAGDTQYF; CDR3 DNA: TGTGCCAGCTCACCGGGAGCTAGCGGGGGGGCCGGAGATACGCAGTATTTT
CDR3 length: 15; J gene: TRBJ2-3; D gene: TRBD2; clone size: once; V gene: TRBV10-3; CDR3 protein: CAIGPSGGGTDTQYF; CDR3 DNA: TGTGCCATCGGCCCTAGCGGGGGGGGCACAGATACGCAGTATTTT
CDR3 length: 13; J gene: TRBJ1-5; D gene: .; clone size: .; V gene: TRBV30; CDR3 protein: CAWSQGGNQPQHF; CDR3 DNA: TGTGCCTGGAGTCAAGGGGGCAATCAGCCCCAGCATTTT
CDR3 length: 16; J gene: TRBJ2-5; D gene: TRBD2; clone size: .; V gene: TRBV11-1; CDR3 protein: CASSPKGRGGQETQYF; CDR3 DNA: TGTGCCAGCAGCCCAAAAGGGCGGGGGGGACAAGAGACCCAGTACTTC
CDR3 length: 13; J gene: TRBJ1-1; D gene: .; clone size: .; V gene: TRBV29-1; CDR3 protein: CSLSLAALGEAFF; CDR3 DNA: TGCTCTCTTTCACTGGCGGCCCTGGGTGAAGCTTTCTTT
CDR3 length: 14; J gene: TRBJ2-5; D gene: TRBD2; clone size: .; V gene: TRBV9; CDR3 protein: CASNLAGGWETQYF; CDR3 DNA: TGTGCCAGCAACCTAGCGGGGGGGTGGGAGACCCAGTACTTC
CDR3 length: 14; J gene: TRBJ1-4; D gene: .; clone size: .; V gene: TRBV6-5; CDR3 protein: CASSYHSRWEKLFF; CDR3 DNA: TGTGCCAGCAGTTACCACTCCCGTTGGGAGAAACTGTTTTTT
CDR3 length: 16; J gene: TRBJ2-5; D gene: .; clone size: .; V gene: TRBV5-1; CDR3 protein: CASSWVQGTSGETQYF; CDR3 DNA: TGCGCCAGCAGCTGGGTGCAGGGGACATCGGGGGAGACCCAGTACTTC
CDR3 length: 12; J gene: TRBJ2-7; D gene: TRBD1; clone size: .; V gene: TRBV11-2; CDR3 protein: CASSFTGVEQYF; CDR3 DNA: TGTGCCAGCAGTTTCACAGGGGTCGAGCAGTACTTC
CDR3 length: 13; J gene: TRBJ1-2; D gene: .; clone size: .; V gene: TRBV11-2; CDR3 protein: CASSPTWAGGYTF; CDR3 DNA: TGTGCCAGCAGCCCAACGTGGGCGGGTGGCTACACCTTC
CDR3 length: 14; J gene: TRBJ2-5; D gene: TRBD1; clone size: .; V gene: TRBV28; CDR3 protein: CASSLERGRETQYF; CDR3 DNA: TGTGCCAGCAGTTTAGAAAGGGGGCGAGAGACCCAGTACTTC
CDR3 length: 14; J gene: TRBJ2-5; D gene: TRBD1; clone size: .; V gene: TRBV5-4; CDR3 protein: CASSLDRGRETQYF; CDR3 DNA: TGTGCCAGCAGCTTGGATAGGGGGCGGGAGACCCAGTACTTC
CDR3 length: 17; J gene: TRBJ1-2; D gene: TRBD1; clone size: .; V gene: TRBV15; CDR3 protein: CATSRSQTGGGDYGYTF; CDR3 DNA: TGTGCCACCAGCAGATCTCAGACAGGGGGAGGGGACTATGGCTACACCTTC
CDR3 length: 15; J gene: TRBJ1-1; D gene: .; clone size: .; V gene: TRBV5-1; CDR3 protein: CASSLDGTMNTEAFF; CDR3 DNA: TGCGCCAGCAGCTTGGATGGCACCATGAACACTGAAGCTTTCTTT
CDR3 length: 16; J gene: TRBJ2-3; D gene: .; clone size: .; V gene: TRBV12-5; CDR3 protein: CASATFSGRAADTQYF; CDR3 DNA: TGTGCTAGTGCCACATTCTCGGGCAGGGCGGCAGATACGCAGTATTTT
CDR3 length: 15; J gene: TRBJ2-7; D gene: .; clone size: few; V gene: TRBV21-1; CDR3 protein: CASSKASRKWYEQYF; CDR3 DNA: TGTGCCAGCAGCAAAGCTTCCAGAAAGTGGTACGAGCAGTACTTC
CDR3 length: 13; J gene: TRBJ1-2; D gene: .; clone size: .; V gene: TRBV24-1; CDR3 protein: CATGAGDYSGYTF; CDR3 DNA: TGTGCCACCGGGGCGGGGGATTACTCTGGCTACACCTTC
CDR3 length: 15; J gene: TRBJ2-7; D gene: TRBD1; clone size: .; V gene: TRBV6-2/TRBV6-3; CDR3 protein: CASSRPGQGLPTRNF; CDR3 DNA: TGTGCCAGCAGTAGGCCGGGACAGGGATTACCTACGCGGAACTTC
CDR3 length: 13; J gene: TRBJ1-6; D gene: .; clone size: once; V gene: TRBV10-2; CDR3 protein: CASSKQGYSPLHF; CDR3 DNA: TGCGCCAGCAGTAAACAGGGCTATTCACCCCTCCACTTT
CDR3 length: 14; J gene: TRBJ2-7; D gene: TRBD1; clone size: .; V gene: TRBV5-6; CDR3 protein: CASLTKGAPYEQYF; CDR3 DNA: TGTGCCAGCCTTACTAAGGGGGCCCCCTACGAGCAGTACTTC
CDR3 length: 17; J gene: TRBJ2-1; D gene: .; clone size: once; V gene: TRBV7-3; CDR3 protein: CASSSIGRGSSYNEQFF; CDR3 DNA: TGTGCCAGCAGCTCCATCGGTCGGGGGAGCTCCTACAATGAGCAGTTCTTC
CDR3 length: 13; J gene: TRBJ1-2; D gene: .; clone size: .; V gene: TRBV7-3; CDR3 protein: CASSQEGGLGYTF; CDR3 DNA: TGTGCCAGCAGCCAGGAGGGGGGGCTTGGCTACACCTTC
CDR3 length: 17; J gene: TRBJ1-5; D gene: TRBD1; clone size: .; V gene: TRBV19; CDR3 protein: CASSPGQGAQGNQPQHF; CDR3 DNA: TGTGCCAGTAGTCCGGGACAGGGGGCGCAGGGCAATCAGCCCCAGCATTTT
CDR3 length: 16; J gene: TRBJ1-1; D gene: TRBD1; clone size: .; V gene: TRBV6-6; CDR3 protein: CASSYWRGTGETEAFF; CDR3 DNA: TGTGCCAGCAGTTACTGGAGGGGGACAGGGGAGACTGAAGCTTTCTTT
CDR3 length: 15; J gene: TRBJ2-1; D gene: .; clone size: .; V gene: TRBV24-1; CDR3 protein: CATSDSYSGWNEQFF; CDR3 DNA: TGTGCCACCAGTGACTCCTACTCGGGGTGGAATGAGCAGTTCTTC
CDR3 length: 15; J gene: TRBJ2-2; D gene: .; clone size: .; V gene: TRBV4-2; CDR3 protein: CASSQGRADTGELFF; CDR3 DNA: TGTGCCAGCAGCCAGGGCAGGGCCGACACCGGGGAGCTGTTTTTT
CDR3 length: 15; J gene: TRBJ1-1; D gene: .; clone size: .; V gene: TRBV6-2/TRBV6-3; CDR3 protein: CASSPRPGLNTEAFF; CDR3 DNA: TGTGCCAGCAGCCCCCGGCCAGGATTGAACACTGAAGCTTTCTTT
CDR3 length: 16; J gene: TRBJ2-3; D gene: TRBD1; clone size: .; V gene: TRBV7-9; CDR3 protein: CASSLFLGTAADTQYF; CDR3 DNA: TGTGCCAGCAGCTTATTTTTAGGGACAGCCGCAGATACGCAGTATTTT
CDR3 length: 15; J gene: TRBJ2-1; D gene: TRBD2; clone size: .; V gene: TRBV18; CDR3 protein: CASNRLAGGGNEQFF; CDR3 DNA: TGTGCCAGCAACCGACTAGCGGGGGGCGGGAATGAGCAGTTCTTC
CDR3 length: 14; J gene: TRBJ1-3; D gene: .; clone size: .; V gene: TRBV4-2; CDR3 protein: CASSQDRAGNTIYF; CDR3 DNA: TGTGCCAGCAGCCAAGACAGGGCTGGAAACACCATATATTTT
CDR3 length: 13; J gene: TRBJ1-2; D gene: .; clone size: .; V gene: TRBV5-1; CDR3 protein: CASSSGTAYGYTF; CDR3 DNA: TGCGCCAGCAGCTCGGGGACTGCCTATGGCTACACCTTC
CDR3 length: 16; J gene: TRBJ2-2; D gene: .; clone size: .; V gene: TRBV5-1; CDR3 protein: CASSLGRQQNTGELFF; CDR3 DNA: TGCGCCAGCAGCTTGGGCCGACAGCAAAACACCGGGGAGCTGTTTTTT
CDR3 length: 13; J gene: TRBJ1-3; D gene: .; clone size: .; V gene: TRBV19; CDR3 protein: CASSIVKGNTIYF; CDR3 DNA: TGTGCCAGTAGTATTGTGAAGGGGAACACCATATATTTT
CDR3 length: 14; J gene: TRBJ1-5; D gene: TRBD1; clone size: .; V gene: TRBV7-2; CDR3 protein: CASSFTGDNQPQHF; CDR3 DNA: TGTGCCAGCAGCTTCACAGGGGACAATCAGCCCCAGCATTTT
CDR3 length: 16; J gene: TRBJ2-2; D gene: TRBD1; clone size: .; V gene: TRBV18; CDR3 protein: CASSPVTGGNTGELFF; CDR3 DNA: TGTGCCAGCTCACCAGTGACAGGGGGCAACACCGGGGAGCTGTTTTTT
CDR3 length: 16; J gene: TRBJ1-6; D gene: TRBD1; clone size: .; V gene: TRBV5-4; CDR3 protein: CASSELAGQVNSPLHF; CDR3 DNA: TGTGCCAGCAGCGAGCTAGCGGGACAGGTGAATTCACCCCTCCACTTT
CDR3 length: 16; J gene: TRBJ2-7; D gene: .; clone size: .; V gene: TRBV15; CDR3 protein: CATSRDLRGSSYEQYF; CDR3 DNA: TGTGCCACCAGCAGAGATCTAAGGGGGAGTTCCTACGAGCAGTACTTC
CDR3 length: 14; J gene: TRBJ1-1; D gene: .; clone size: .; V gene: TRBV6-5; CDR3 protein: CASRIGSGSTEAFF; CDR3 DNA: TGTGCCAGCAGGATAGGGAGTGGTAGCACTGAAGCTTTCTTT
CDR3 length: 14; J gene: TRBJ2-3; D gene: .; clone size: .; V gene: TRBV5-6; CDR3 protein: CASSFWSGTDTQYF; CDR3 DNA: TGTGCCAGCAGCTTTTGGTCCGGTACAGATACGCAGTATTTT
CDR3 length: 14; J gene: TRBJ1-5; D gene: TRBD1; clone size: once; V gene: TRBV5-5; CDR3 protein: CASSPDRPNQPQHF; CDR3 DNA: TGTGCCAGCAGCCCGGACAGGCCCAATCAGCCCCAGCATTTT
CDR3 length: 15; J gene: TRBJ2-1; D gene: .; clone size: few; V gene: TRBV7-3; CDR3 protein: CASSLTPGDYNEQFF; CDR3 DNA: TGTGCCAGCAGCTTAACCCCAGGGGACTACAATGAGCAGTTCTTC
CDR3 length: 15; J gene: TRBJ2-5; D gene: TRBD1; clone size: .; V gene: TRBV6-6; CDR3 protein: CASTLEQGAGETQYF; CDR3 DNA: TGTGCCAGCACCTTGGAACAGGGGGCAGGAGAGACCCAGTACTTC